A single sample is the source of the 14 T cell receptor beta chains below, sequenced in a study of PD-L1 blockade in urothelial cancer. Clones were read by immunoSEQ multiplex PCR, and TCRdb kept only the in-frame ones, dropping some. The sample carries about 37,000 clones, 84% recorded once. The time point here: pretreatment peripheral blood. The sequencing here drew on PBMCs, taken around atezolizumab (anti-PD-L1) treatment. The receptors here all came from a man in his 60s with urothelial cancer.

This chain links TRBV27 with TRBJ1-2; D remains unclear. Trimming pared 6 bases from V and 6 bases from J, leaving 11 bases between. CDR3 length equals 12 residues. Germline loops: CDR1 MNHEY, CDR2 SMNVEV (reference sequence). The CDR3 DNA reads TGTGCCAGCAGAAATACTAGGGATGGCTACACCTTC. Protein product: CASRNTRDGYTF.

This rearrangement joins TRBV7-3 to TRBJ2-1, with 9 bases matching TRBD2. CDR1 and CDR2 from the germline V gene are SGHTA and FQGTGA. Trimming removed 5 bases from V and 4 bases from J; junction bases left unmatched: 6. CDR3 length: 15 amino acids. CDR3 protein: CASSPLAGLYNEQFF. CDR3 DNA sequence: TGTGCCAGCAGCCCACTAGCGGGCTTATACAATGAGCAGTTCTTC. Combining the CDR3 with reference TRBV7-3 and TRBJ2-1 gives the whole variable domain GAGVSQTPSNKVTEKGKYVELRCDPISGHTALYWYRQSLGQGPEFLIYFQGTGAADDSGLPNDRFFAVRPEGSVSTLKIQRTERGDSAVYLCASSPLAGLYNEQFFGPGTRLTVL.

V usage is TRBV7-2 and J usage is TRBJ2-5; 8 bases match TRBD2. CDR3 length equals 14 residues. Unmatched junction bases numbered 9, after V lost 5 bases and J lost 7 bases. Germline loops: CDR1 SGHTA, CDR2 FQGNSA. The CDR3 region has the DNA TGTGCCAGCAGCCCGGATACTAGCGGTAGGACCCAGTACTTC. As protein: CASSPDTSGRTQYF.

The chain links TRBV18 to TRBJ1-1; 7 nucleotides match TRBD1. V trimming: 3 bases; J trimming: 8 bases; junction bases outside the gene matches: 6. The length of the CDR3 is 13 residues. Germline CDR1 reads KGHSH; CDR2 reads LQKENI. CDR3 DNA: TGTGCCAGCTCACCTGGAAGACAGGGAGAAGCTTTCTTT. Translation gives CASSPGRQGEAFF.

The chain links TRBV6-5 to TRBJ1-5, with TRBD1 as a possible D gene (5 bases). Trimming pared 5 bases from V and 1 base from J, leaving 9 bases between. Germline assignment: CDR1 MNHEY and CDR2 SVGAGI. This CDR3 has 14 residues. The CDR3 reads CASSNGGSNQPQHF. The CDR3 DNA reads as TGTGCCAGCAGTAATGGGGGGAGCAATCAGCCCCAGCATTTT.

This clone was detected once. The chain recombines TRBV4-1 with TRBJ2-7, with TRBD2 matching 9 bases. Unmatched junction bases numbered 5, after V lost 3 bases and J lost 2 bases. The V gene's germline CDR1 is MGHRA and CDR2 YSYEKL. CDR3 size: 15 residues. The CDR3 region is CASSHYLAGAYEQYF. In DNA form, the CDR3 reads TGCGCCAGCAGCCATTATTTAGCGGGAGCCTACGAGCAGTACTTC.

This clone came up once. The rearrangement joins TRBV29-1 to TRBJ1-2, with unresolved D. Germline loops: CDR1 SQVTM, CDR2 ANQGSEA. The V gene lost 5 bases and the J gene lost 4 bases, with 14 bases spanning the gap. This CDR3 is built from 13 residues. The chain's CDR3 is CSVQVSGGYGYTF. CDR3 in DNA: TGCAGCGTTCAGGTGTCAGGAGGCTATGGCTACACCTTC. Using reference TRBV29-1 and TRBJ1-2 for the parts outside the CDR3, the full variable domain is SAVISQKPSRDICQRGTSLTIQCQVDSQVTMMFWYRQQPGQSLTLIATANQGSEATYESGFVIDKFPISRPNLTFSTLTVSNMSPEDSSIYLCSVQVSGGYGYTFGSGTRLTVV.

There are a few counts of this clone. The V call is TRBV6-4, the J call TRBJ1-2; the match to TRBD1 covers 9 bases. V trimming: 4 bases; J trimming: 5 bases; junction bases outside the gene matches: 5. This CDR3 has 14 residues. From germline, CDR1 is MRHNA and CDR2 SNTAGT. The CDR3 region has the DNA TGTGCCAGCAGTGTAGGGGACAGGGCGTATGGCTACACCTTC. Its protein product is CASSVGDRAYGYTF.

On this clone: One end of the junction is discordant with germline, which a read error may explain. CDR3 DNA sequence: TGTGCCAGCAGCTTAGGGGGGGGCAACGTCCTGACTTTC. This codes for CASSLGGGNVLTF. This chain uses TRBV7-8 with TRBJ2-6; 7 bases map to TRBD2. The CDR3 contains 13 residues. The V gene's germline CDR1 is SGHVS and CDR2 FQNEAQ.

The chain has TRBV5-6 and TRBJ2-2; D is possibly TRBD2 (5 bases). V lost 4 bases to trimming and J lost 7 bases, with 14 bases between them. The CDR3 runs to 14 residues. Looked up from germline, CDR1 is SGHDT and CDR2 is YYEEEE. As DNA, the CDR3 is TGTGCCAGCAGCAGGGCCGGGGAGAACGGGGAGCTGTTTTTT. Amino acid sequence: CASSRAGENGELFF.

The genes are TRBV30 and TRBJ2-7; maybe TRBD2 (6 bases). Germline-derived CDR1 and CDR2 are GTSNPN and SVGIG (reference sequence). V was cut by 3 bases and J by 7 bases, with 19 bases left in between. This CDR3 is 14 amino acids long. The CDR3 bases are TGTGCCTGGAGCAAGAGGAGGGTGATGAAAGAGCAGTACTTC. It translates to CAWSKRRVMKEQYF.

The chain uses TRBV27 and TRBJ1-1; possibly TRBD1 for D (6 bases). With 6 bases removed from V and 3 bases from J, the gap between germline ends came to 11 bases. Germline CDR1 reads MNHEY; CDR2 reads SMNVEV (reference sequence). There are 13 residues in the CDR3. The CDR3 is CASRWTVYTEAFF. The CDR3 nucleotides are TGTGCCAGCAGGTGGACAGTTTACACTGAAGCTTTCTTT.

This chain joins TRBV18 and TRBJ2-1, with 9 bases identical to TRBD2. Trimming cost V 3 bases and J 4 bases; bases outside gene matches: 4. The CDR3 consists of 15 residues. Germline CDR1 KGHSH, CDR2 LQKENI. CDR3 protein: CASSPSGSNYNEQFF. The CDR3 nucleotides are TGTGCCAGCTCACCTAGCGGGAGTAATTACAATGAGCAGTTCTTC.

The CDR3 is CASSFSGSYEQYF. The CDR3 nucleotides read TGTGCCAGCAGCTTTAGCGGGTCCTACGAGCAGTACTTC. The chain recombines TRBV7-2 with TRBJ2-7; 7 bases map to TRBD2. Germline CDR1 reads SGHTA; CDR2 reads FQGNSA. Trimming took 3 bases from V and 1 from J; bases not matched to a gene: 0. CDR3 length: 13 residues.